One sample yielded the 24 T cell receptor beta chains listed below, sequenced in a study of molecular identifiers for immune sequencing clone quantification. Each CDR3 protein gets one entry after TCRdb re-called the PCR reads with MiXCR. This sample has 100,000 or so distinct CDR3 sequences, with roughly 38% found just once. Sequencing was carried out using naive CD8+ T cells from blood, with Jurkat cell RNA spiked in. Subset defined: FACS-sorted CD8+CD4-CCR7+CD45RA+ naive T cells. These TCRs come from a human donor in good health. Some libraries in this study had Jurkat cell RNA spiked in.

This clonotype was seen only a few times. The chain couples TRBV29-1 to TRBJ2-7; 11 bases fit TRBD2. After removal of 5 bases from V and 2 bases from J, the junction contained 5 bases not matched to a gene. This CDR3 is 14 amino acids long. CDR1 SQVTM and CDR2 ANQGSEA come from the germline V gene. The CDR3 spells CSVMTSGITYEQYF. CDR3 coding DNA: TGCAGCGTTATGACTAGCGGGATAACCTACGAGCAGTACTTC.

Notes on this clonotype: An end of the junction differs from the germline gene, which may be a read error. This chain links TRBV7-2 with TRBJ2-7, with 7 bases matching TRBD1. CDR1 and CDR2 from the germline V gene are SGHTA and FQGNSA. The CDR3 is 14 amino acids. The CDR3 sequence is CANSPDRVSYEQYF. CDR3 bases: TGTGCCAACAGCCCAGACAGGGTCTCCTACGAGCAGTACTTC.

CDR3 in amino acids: CATWDRAGETQYF. In nucleotides, the CDR3 is TGTGCCACCTGGGACAGGGCGGGCGAGACCCAGTACTTC. This chain uses TRBV19 with TRBJ2-5; 9 bases align to TRBD1. The V and J ends lost 10 bases and 5 bases, in that order; junction bases with no gene match: 8. The CDR3 has 13 amino acids. Per germline, CDR1 LNHDA and CDR2 SQIVND (reference sequence).

For this clonotype: The conserved closing phenylalanine or tryptophan is absent in this CDR3, likely reflecting a read error. The chain uses TRBV27 and TRBJ1-5; D not certain. The CDR3 consists of 13 residues. Germline V gives CDR1 MNHEY, CDR2 SMNVEV (reference sequence). Trimming took off 0 bases at V and 0 bases at J, with 0 bases between the two ends. This CDR3 reads CASSLSSNQPQHI. As DNA, the CDR3 is TGTGCCAGCAGTTTATCTAGCAATCAGCCCCAGCATATT.

Remarks on this clonotype: The junction shows a germline mismatch at one end, possibly a read error. The CDR3 nucleotides read TGTGCCAGCAGCTTAGTGGGGTCAGATACGCAGAAATTT. Amino acid sequence: CASSLVGSDTQKF. The V gene is TRBV13, the J gene TRBJ2-3; no definite D call. CDR1 and CDR2 (germline): PRHDT, FYEKMQ (reference sequence). The CDR3 is made up of 13 amino acids. The full variable domain, completed using reference TRBV13 and TRBJ2-3, is AAGVIQSPRHLIKEKRETATLKCYPIPRHDTVYWYQQGPGQDPQFLISFYEKMQSDKGSIPDRFSAQQFSDYHSELNMSSLELGDSALYFCASSLVGSDTQKFGPGTRLTVL.

The genes are TRBV6-2 or TRBV6-3 and TRBJ2-7; 9 bases are shared with TRBD1. Germline lookup yields CDR1 MNHEY and CDR2 SVGEGT. Trimming took 5 bases from V and 2 from J; bases not matched to a gene: 4. The CDR3 loop spans 14 amino acids. The DNA for the CDR3 is TGTGCCAGCAGTCACCGGGACAGGGCCTACGAGCAGTACTTC. This sequence encodes CASSHRDRAYEQYF.

This rearrangement joins TRBV12-3 or TRBV12-4 to TRBJ1-5, with TRBD1 matching over 11 bases. The CDR3 totals 23 residues. J was trimmed by 1 base and V by 3 bases; bases with no gene match: 23. CDR3 in amino acids: CASSFSGPRVPGQGDWSNQPQHF. The CDR3 bases are TGTGCCAGCAGTTTTTCGGGTCCTAGAGTGCCGGGACAGGGGGACTGGAGCAATCAGCCCCAGCATTTT.

This clonotype was detected only a few times. The chain has TRBV20-1 and TRBJ1-5; 8 nucleotides line up with TRBD1. The CDR3 loop spans 15 amino acids. Germline loops: CDR1 DFQATT, CDR2 SNEGSKA (reference sequence). J gave up 2 bases and V 8 bases, and 11 bases lay outside the gene matches. CDR3 loop: CSSKTLQGGNQPQHF. The CDR3 nucleotides are TGCAGTTCAAAGACATTACAGGGGGGCAATCAGCCCCAGCATTTT.

In this sample, this clonotype turned up once. A read error may account for a junction end that differs from germline. The gene calls are TRBV7-8 and TRBJ2-1, with D maybe TRBD2 (6 bases). Germline V gives CDR1 SGHVS, CDR2 FQNEAQ. The CDR3 is 16 amino acids. The CDR3 coding sequence is TGTGCCAGCACAGCGCCTAGCGCGAGCTCCTACAATGAGCAGATCTTC. Its translation is CASTAPSASSYNEQIF.

The V call is TRBV4-3, the J call TRBJ2-6; 7 bases are shared with TRBD1. CDR1 and CDR2 from the germline V gene are LGHNA and YSLEER. The CDR3 length is 17 residues. V shed 4 bases, J shed 1 base, and the junction held 7 bases outside the gene matches. In nucleotides, the CDR3 is TGCGCCAGCAGCCCTGGGACAGCTGGATCTGGGGCCAACGTCCTGACTTTC. It translates to CASSPGTAGSGANVLTF.

This chain connects TRBV12-3 or TRBV12-4 to TRBJ1-1; weak D call: TRBD1 (5 bases). V lost 4 bases, J lost 10 bases, and 16 bases lay in between. This CDR3 is built from 13 residues. CDR3 sequence: CASSSQTGERAFF. The CDR3 coding sequence is TGTGCCAGCAGTTCCCAGACGGGGGAACGAGCTTTCTTT.

This clonotype was counted only a few times. For the CDR3, the DNA is TGTGCCAGCAGTCCCGGGACGCACTACGAGCAGTACTTC. It translates to CASSPGTHYEQYF. The chain employs TRBV12-3 or TRBV12-4 and TRBJ2-7; D assignment may be TRBD1 or TRBD2 (5 bases each). V was pared by 5 bases and J by 3 bases, with 11 bases between. There are 13 residues in the CDR3.

The table lists this clonotype with a count of one. Because it lacks the conserved phenylalanine or tryptophan at the end, this CDR3 is likely a read error. The V gene is TRBV13, the J gene TRBJ2-7; 11 positions agree with TRBD1. Germline V gene lookup returns CDR1 PRHDT and CDR2 FYEKMQ (reference sequence). J lost 3 bases, V lost 4 bases, and 8 bases had no gene match. The CDR3 has 16 amino acids. CDR3 sequence reads: CASSSMFGTGGYEQYI. CDR3 in DNA: TGTGCCAGCAGCTCCATGTTTGGGACAGGGGGCTACGAGCAGTACATC.

In the case of this clonotype: Just one base apart from a much larger clone, this may be a read error. Here the CDR3 omits its conserved ending phenylalanine or tryptophan, so a read error is the likely source. The V and J genes are TRBV19 and TRBJ2-3; D is perhaps TRBD2 (5 bases). V was trimmed by 3 bases and J by 5 bases, leaving 6 bases between them. Germline assignment: CDR1 LNHDA and CDR2 SQIVND (reference sequence). The CDR3 contains 12 residues. The CDR3 reads CASSIGEDTQYY. CDR3 DNA: TGTGCCAGTAGTATCGGGGAAGATACGCAGTATTAT.

This clonotype showed up many times. The V call is TRBV9, the J call TRBJ2-5; weak D call: TRBD1 (6 bases). Trimming took off 4 bases at V and 5 bases at J, with 12 bases between the two ends. The CDR3 consists of 13 residues. From germline, CDR1 is SGDLS and CDR2 YYNGEE. The CDR3, as DNA: TGTGCCAGCAGCTCACAGGGTCGGGAGACCCAGTACTTC. Residues: CASSSQGRETQYF.

This clonotype was detected ten times or more. This CDR3 is CASNPGLALSGELFF. The CDR3 DNA sequence: TGTGCCAGCAACCCGGGACTAGCGTTGTCCGGGGAGCTGTTTTTT. The genes are TRBV28 and TRBJ2-2; 10 bases map to TRBD2. V dropped 7 bases and J dropped 6; count of bases not matched to a gene: 8. This CDR3 is 15 amino acids long. CDR1 is MDHEN and CDR2 is SYDVKM in the germline V gene.

A remark on this clonotype: A much more abundant neighbour one base away suggests this may be a read error. The CDR3 DNA sequence: TGTGCCAGCAAGCCTAGCGGGTACGAGCGGTACTTC. Translating gives CASKPSGYERYF. This rearrangement joins TRBV2 to TRBJ2-7; 8 nucleotides match TRBD2. Germline V lookup: CDR1 SNHLY, CDR2 FYNNEI. CDR3 length: 12 amino acids.

A few counts support this clonotype. The V call is TRBV28, the J call TRBJ2-1; the match to TRBD1 covers 12 bases. In germline, CDR1 is MDHEN, CDR2 SYDVKM. The CDR3 sequence is 21 residues long. Trimming removed 10 bases from V and 0 bases from J; junction bases left unmatched: 22. The CDR3 region has the DNA TGTGCCACAAAAGCTCACCTCCCGGGACAGGGGGCTATGAGCTCCTACAATGAGCAGTTCTTC. Its translation is CATKAHLPGQGAMSSYNEQFF.

This clonotype was observed many times. This rearrangement joins TRBV7-9 to TRBJ2-2, with unresolved D. Per germline, CDR1 SEHNR and CDR2 FQNEAQ (reference sequence). The CDR3 is 13 amino acids. V gave up 3 bases and J gave up 5 bases, with 7 bases separating them. The CDR3 protein is CASSFALTGELFF. For the CDR3, the DNA is TGTGCCAGCAGCTTTGCACTGACCGGGGAGCTGTTTTTT.

This chain connects TRBV20-1 to TRBJ2-7, with a weak D call TRBD2 (6 bases). The V gene's germline CDR1 is DFQATT and CDR2 SNEGSKA (reference sequence). V lost 6 bases, J lost 0 bases, and 21 bases lay in between. The CDR3 runs to 16 residues. DNA for the CDR3: TGCAGTGCCCCCGGGGGATTAGCGGATATCTCCTACGAGCAGTACTTC. Amino acid sequence: CSAPGGLADISYEQYF.

Concerning this clonotype itself: This CDR3 is missing its conserved last phenylalanine or tryptophan, likely due to a read error. The chain carries TRBV6-6 and TRBJ1-5; D call uncertain. This CDR3 has 16 amino acids. The germline V gene has CDR1 MNHNY and CDR2 SVGAGI (reference sequence). The CDR3 region has the DNA TGCGCCAGCAGTTACCCTCCTCGTGTTGGCAATCAGCCCCAGCATATT. As protein: CASSYPPRVGNQPQHI.

The rearrangement uses TRBV4-2 and TRBJ1-3, with D hard to call. The CDR3 length is 15 residues. The germline CDR1 and CDR2 sequences are LGHNA and YNFKEQ. Trimming removed 4 bases from V and 2 bases from J, with 12 bases in between. The DNA of the CDR3 is TGTGCCAGCAGCCCGCTACATAGTACTGGAAACACCATATATTTT. Amino acids: CASSPLHSTGNTIYF.

Note on this clonotype: This could be a read error, since a much larger clone is one nucleotide away. The V call is TRBV6-5, the J call TRBJ2-1; 10 bases agree with TRBD1. The V gene's germline CDR1 is MNHEY and CDR2 SVGAGI. The CDR3 extends over 14 amino acids. CDR3 region: CASTYGTGDGEKFF. The CDR3 nucleotides are TGTGCCAGCACCTATGGGACAGGGGACGGTGAGAAGTTCTTC.

V usage is TRBV9 and J usage is TRBJ2-1, with 7 bases fitting TRBD1. Germline V gene sequence: CDR1 SGDLS, CDR2 YYNGEE. V was clipped by 3 bases and J by 8 bases; unmatched bases: 8. The CDR3 sequence is 14 residues long. The CDR3 loop reads CASSAGTAVDEQFF. Written as DNA, the CDR3 is TGTGCCAGCAGCGCCGGGACAGCGGTCGATGAGCAGTTCTTC.